Below are 15 T cell receptor beta chains sequenced from a single sample in a study of blood T cells in healthy people across ages (dated by TCRdb to 2014 to 2015). To prepare the library, 5' RACE was applied. These reads were obtained on an Illumina HiSeq 2500. A second PCR of about 7 to 12 cycles was performed with a sample-barcoded 5' primer and a J-beta primer mix. TCRdb itself trimmed the public reads at Q25 with fastp, ran MiXCR and retained productive beta chains. Duplicate CDR3 protein sequences are folded into a single record with the most common DNA and genes. The sample table lists fewer than 900,000 distinct CDR3 sequences, around 46% of them with a count of one. 20% to 25% of the sample belongs to the ten largest clones. What was sequenced was blood. Every receptor here comes from a woman aged 55-70 years in good health.

The chain employs TRBV4-2 and TRBJ2-3, with D possibly being TRBD1 (5 bases). The germline gives CDR1 LGHNA, CDR2 YNFKEQ. This CDR3 is 13 amino acids long. V shed 4 bases and J shed 5 bases, with 10 bases lying between them. The chain's CDR3 is CASSRLGEDTQYF. The CDR3 bases are TGTGCCAGCAGCCGCCTAGGGGAAGATACGCAGTATTTT.

In this sample, this clonotype turned up once. The rearrangement uses TRBV2 and TRBJ2-7; D is unresolved. The CDR3 consists of 12 residues. Per the germline V gene, CDR1 is SNHLY and CDR2 is FYNNEI. The V and J ends lost 11 bases and 4 bases respectively, with 15 bases between them. The CDR3 region has the DNA TGTGCCTGCAAGGGCAGCCCTTACGAGCAGTACTTC. Encoded protein: CACKGSPYEQYF.

The chain employs TRBV10-3 and TRBJ1-1, with D perhaps TRBD1 (6 bases). CDR1 and CDR2 (germline): ENHRY, SYGVKD. V lost 7 bases, J lost 5 bases, and 11 bases lay in between. CDR3 length equals 12 residues. For the CDR3, the DNA is TGTGCCATCAATACAGGGAGGACTGAAGCTTTCTTT. The encoded protein is CAINTGRTEAFF.

This clonotype was found a few times. This chain joins TRBV3-1 and TRBJ1-2, with unresolved D. Germline CDR1 reads LGHDT; CDR2 reads YNNKEL (reference sequence). Deletions cut 0 bases from V and 8 bases from J, with 4 bases between. This CDR3 contains 11 residues. CDR3 amino acids: CASSQEGGYTF. The CDR3 DNA reads TGTGCCAGCAGCCAAGAGGGCGGCTACACCTTC.

This CDR3 is CASSLGDDADTQYF. DNA for the CDR3: TGCGCCAGCAGCTTGGGAGATGACGCAGATACGCAGTATTTT. The chain combines TRBV5-1 with TRBJ2-3; no clear D gene. This CDR3 region has 14 residues. CDR1 and CDR2 (germline): SGHRS, YFSETQ. With 0 bases removed from V and 4 bases from J, the gap between germline ends came to 9 bases.

The chain combines TRBV4-2 with TRBJ2-1; D ambiguous. CDR1 and CDR2 (germline): LGHNA, YNFKEQ. The V end lost 4 bases, the J end lost 2 bases, and 18 bases lay between the germline ends. The CDR3 runs to 17 residues. The CDR3 DNA sequence: TGTGCCAGCAGCCTACAAGAGGTAGCATCTACCTACAATGAGCAGTTCTTC. The encoded protein is CASSLQEVASTYNEQFF.

The chain has TRBV4-2 and TRBJ2-4; no definite D call. The CDR3 loop spans 16 amino acids. V dropped 1 base and J dropped 8 bases, with 18 bases sitting between them. From germline, CDR1 is LGHNA and CDR2 YNFKEQ. Here the CDR3 reads CASSQAVGTKVHIQYF. The CDR3 region has the DNA TGTGCCAGCAGCCAAGCTGTAGGAACGAAGGTCCACATTCAGTACTTC.

This chain links TRBV4-2 with TRBJ2-3; 12 nucleotides line up with TRBD2. The CDR3 loop spans 18 amino acids. V shed 3 bases and J 4 bases; nucleotides not matched to a gene: 11. Germline V gene lookup returns CDR1 LGHNA and CDR2 YNFKEQ. The CDR3 DNA is TGTGCCAGCAGCCAGGACCTCTCTAGCGGGGGGGCCTCAGATACGCAGTATTTT. Translation: CASSQDLSSGGASDTQYF.

This clonotype was seen a few times. The V call is TRBV20-1, the J call TRBJ1-2; D remains ambiguous. Trimming removed 2 bases at V and 1 base at J, with 11 bases between. The CDR3 has 14 amino acids. CDR1 DFQATT and CDR2 SNEGSKA come from the germline V gene (reference sequence). CDR3 nucleotide sequence: TGCAGTGCTAGATTGCCAGCTAGTAACTATGGCTACACCTTC. Amino acid sequence: CSARLPASNYGYTF.

The CDR3, as DNA: TGCAGTGCTGCCCGGTTAGCGGGGGTCCTCTCCTACAATGAGCAGTACTTC. Protein product: CSAARLAGVLSYNEQYF. The V call is TRBV20-1, the J call TRBJ2-7, with 9 nucleotides matching TRBD2. Unmatched junction bases numbered 21, after V lost 5 bases and J lost 7 bases. The germline CDR1 and CDR2 sequences are DFQATT and SNEGSKA (reference sequence). The CDR3 has 17 amino acids.

This rearrangement joins TRBV14 to TRBJ2-7; D not certain. The end of the DNA fits TRBJ2-5 better, so the J call may be wrong. The V gene's germline CDR1 is SGHDN and CDR2 FVKESK. The CDR3 contains 14 residues. The CDR3 DNA is TGTGCCAGCAGCCAAGTGTGGCAACAAGAGACCCAGTACTTC. Translation gives CASSQVWQQETQYF.

V is TRBV14 and J is TRBJ2-1, with no clear D. The germline V and J ends were trimmed by 4 bases and 5 bases, with 12 bases remaining between them. The CDR3 length is 14 residues. The germline gives CDR1 SGHDN, CDR2 FVKESK. CDR3 nucleotide sequence: TGTGCCAGCAGCCTGTCCGTATGGAACAATGAGCAGTTCTTC. This gives the protein CASSLSVWNNEQFF.

This clonotype was observed a single time. At one of its ends the junction is not consistent with the germline gene, which may arise from a read error. This chain uses TRBV9 with TRBJ2-1, with D perhaps TRBD2 (5 bases). The CDR3 contains 15 residues. Germline assignment: CDR1 SGDLS and CDR2 YYNGEE. This CDR3 is CASSVDGSSYDEQFF. CDR3 nucleotide sequence: TGTGCCAGCAGCGTAGATGGGAGCTCCTACGATGAGCAGTTCTTC.

The chain has TRBV7-2 and TRBJ2-4; D might be TRBD1 (5 bases). With the DNA end fitting TRBJ2-5 better, the J assignment may be wrong. CDR1 is SGHTA and CDR2 is FQGNSA in the germline V gene. The CDR3 contains 13 residues. The CDR3 is CASSPKGASTQYF. The CDR3 coding sequence is TGTGCCAGCAGCCCCAAAGGGGCGTCGACCCAGTACTTC.

This clonotype was seen more than once but under ten times. This chain links TRBV6-5 with TRBJ2-3; TRBD2 agrees at 12 bases. Trimming at V came to 0 bases and at J to 6 bases, leaving 10 bases not matched to a gene. Germline loops: CDR1 MNHEY, CDR2 SVGAGI. This CDR3 is 18 amino acids long. In DNA, the CDR3 is TGTGCCAGCAGTTACTCTCCGCTAGCGGGGGGGCGTGTGGATACGCAGTATTTT. As protein: CASSYSPLAGGRVDTQYF.